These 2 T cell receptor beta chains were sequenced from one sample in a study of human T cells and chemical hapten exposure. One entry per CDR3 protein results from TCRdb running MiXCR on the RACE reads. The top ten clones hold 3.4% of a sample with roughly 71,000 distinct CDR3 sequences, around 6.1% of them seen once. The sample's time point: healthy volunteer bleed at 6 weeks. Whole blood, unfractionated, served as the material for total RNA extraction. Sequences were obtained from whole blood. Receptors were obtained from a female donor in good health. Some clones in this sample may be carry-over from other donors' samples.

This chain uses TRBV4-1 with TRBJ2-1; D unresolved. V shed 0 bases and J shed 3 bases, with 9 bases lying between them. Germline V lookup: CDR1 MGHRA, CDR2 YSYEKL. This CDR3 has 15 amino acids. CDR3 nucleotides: TGCGCCAGCAGCCAAGATCGGGCAATCTACAATGAGCAGTTCTTC. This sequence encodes CASSQDRAIYNEQFF.

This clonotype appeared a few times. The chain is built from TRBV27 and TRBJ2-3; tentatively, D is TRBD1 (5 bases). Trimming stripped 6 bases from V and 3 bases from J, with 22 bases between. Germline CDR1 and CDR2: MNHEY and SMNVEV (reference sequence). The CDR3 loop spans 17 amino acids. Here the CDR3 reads CASRPRFWGAETDTQYF. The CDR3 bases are TGTGCCAGCAGGCCACGATTTTGGGGCGCGGAAACAGATACGCAGTATTTT.